These 29 T cell receptor beta chains came from one sample sequenced in a study of T cells of healthy individuals. TCRdb itself ran the 5' RACE reads through MiXCR, one entry per CDR3 protein. The top ten clones hold about 7.5% of a sample with about 82,000 distinct CDR3 sequences, roughly 5% of them seen once. These receptors all stem from a female donor in good health.

The chain has TRBV5-4 and TRBJ2-1; TRBD2 aligns across 8 bases. In germline, CDR1 is SGHNT, CDR2 YYREEE (reference sequence). The CDR3 is 15 residues long. V was pared by 4 bases and J by 2 bases, with 5 bases of the junction left unmatched. The CDR3 sequence is CASSDTSGPYNEQFF. The CDR3, as DNA: TGTGCCAGCAGCGACACTAGCGGACCCTACAATGAGCAGTTCTTC. Variable domain in full (rest from reference TRBV5-4 and TRBJ2-1): ETGVTQSPTHLIKTRGQQVTLRCSSQSGHNTVSWYQQALGQGPQFIFQYYREEENGRGNFPPRFSGLQFPNYSSELNVNALELDDSALYLCASSDTSGPYNEQFFGPGTRLTVL.

In its sample, this clonotype was seen many times. This chain links TRBV20-1 with TRBJ2-7, with D uncertain. The CDR3 runs to 11 residues. With 2 bases removed from V and 3 bases from J, the gap between germline ends came to 5 bases. Germline V gene sequence: CDR1 DFQATT, CDR2 SNEGSKA (reference sequence). The CDR3 coding sequence is TGCAGTGCTAGACAGGACTACGAGCAGTACTTC. Translation gives CSARQDYEQYF.

This clonotype was observed at least ten times. The V and J genes are TRBV7-2 and TRBJ2-5; D tentatively reads TRBD1 or TRBD2 (6 bases each). CDR1 and CDR2 (germline): SGHTA, FQGNSA. The CDR3 has 12 amino acids. The V end lost 5 bases, the J end lost 5 bases, and 9 bases lay between the germline ends. The CDR3 DNA reads TGTGCCAGCAGCCGGAGGGGGGAGACCCAGTACTTC. It codes for CASSRRGETQYF.

Ten or more counts support this clonotype. The J gene is TRBJ1-2, the V gene TRBV20-1; D unclear. CDR3 size: 18 residues. V dropped 5 bases and J dropped 8 bases, with 33 bases sitting between them. CDR1 and CDR2 from the germline V gene are DFQATT and SNEGSKA (reference sequence). In DNA form, the CDR3 reads TGCAGTGCTCCGCGAGACCCAGGAAAACCCCATCTAACTATGGGCTACACCTTC. Translation: CSAPRDPGKPHLTMGYTF.

In its sample, this clonotype was seen many times. The DNA is omitted, as the CDR3 cannot be located on it reliably, and the CDR3 follows TCRdb's listing. This chain connects TRBV20-1 to TRBJ2-7. Germline V gene sequence: CDR1 DFQATT, CDR2 SNEGSKA (reference sequence). Ends included, the CDR3 has 15 residues. CDR3 amino acids: CSASDIEQYFVEQYF.

This clonotype was counted a few times. CDR3 residues: CASSQQWSGELFF. The DNA of the CDR3 is TGCGCCAGCAGCCAACAGTGGTCCGGGGAGCTGTTTTTT. The chain couples TRBV5-1 to TRBJ2-2; D is uncertain. The CDR3 spans 13 residues. Germline CDR1 is SGHRS and CDR2 is YFSETQ. The V end lost 4 bases, the J end lost 6 bases, and 10 bases lay between the germline ends.

This clonotype has ten or more counts. The chain employs TRBV7-9 and TRBJ1-1; D is possibly TRBD1 (6 bases). The V end lost 10 bases, the J end lost 1 base, and 16 bases lay between the germline ends. CDR3 length: 14 residues. The germline V gene encodes CDR1 SEHNR and CDR2 FQNEAQ (reference sequence). The CDR3 here is CATFPGGENTEAFF. In nucleotides, the CDR3 is TGTGCCACCTTCCCGGGGGGCGAGAACACTGAAGCTTTCTTT. The variable domain in full, with the rest retrieved from reference TRBV7-9 and TRBJ1-1, is DTGVSQNPRHKITKRGQNVTFRCDPISEHNRLYWYRQTLGQGPEFLTYFQNEAQLEKSRLLSDRFSAERPKGSFSTLEIQRTEQGDSAMYLCATFPGGENTEAFFGQGTRLTVV.

This clonotype has a handful of counts. The rearrangement uses TRBV27 and TRBJ1-2, with a possible D match to TRBD1 (6 bases). V was trimmed by 2 bases and J by 8 bases, leaving 12 bases between them. The length of the CDR3 is 13 residues. The germline gives CDR1 MNHEY, CDR2 SMNVEV (reference sequence). The CDR3 loop reads CASSLTGAWGYTF. CDR3 sequence (DNA): TGTGCCAGCAGTTTAACGGGGGCCTGGGGCTACACCTTC.

This clonotype came up a few times. The gene calls are TRBV24-1 and TRBJ2-3, with D possibly matching TRBD1 (5 bases). V lost 4 bases and J lost 4, with 11 bases in between. CDR3 length: 14 residues. Germline values: CDR1 KGHDR, CDR2 SFDVKD. As DNA, the CDR3 is TGTGCCACCAGTGAGTCAGGGTTTGCAGATACGCAGTATTTT. Its translation: CATSESGFADTQYF.

This clonotype was detected many times. J is TRBJ2-1 and V is TRBV6-6; 12 positions match TRBD2. The CDR3 is 17 residues long. Unmatched junction bases numbered 5, after V lost 1 base and J lost 4 bases. The V gene's germline CDR1 is MNHNY and CDR2 SVGAGI (reference sequence). CDR3 residues: CASSYLTSGRMYNEQFF. CDR3 DNA sequence: TGTGCCAGCAGTTACTTAACTAGCGGGAGGATGTACAATGAGCAGTTCTTC.

On this clonotype itself: Germline and junction disagree at one end, which may indicate a read error. The chain couples TRBV3-1 to TRBJ2-7, with 8 nucleotides matching TRBD1. CDR1 and CDR2 (germline): LGHDT, YNNKEL (reference sequence). This CDR3 is 11 amino acids long. The CDR3, as DNA: TGTGCCAGCAGCCGGGGACAGGCAAGCCACTTC. Residues: CASSRGQASHF.

This chain connects TRBV6-6 to TRBJ2-5; 7 nucleotides line up with TRBD2. The CDR3 has 17 residues. Trimming cost V 10 bases and J 1 base; bases outside gene matches: 18. CDR1 is MNHNY, CDR2 SVGAGI, per germline (reference sequence). This chain's CDR3 is CATLSGLAGAPQETQYF. In nucleotides, the CDR3 is TGTGCCACCTTAAGCGGGTTGGCGGGAGCCCCCCAAGAGACCCAGTACTTC.

Many counts were recorded for this clonotype. The rearrangement uses TRBV20-1 and TRBJ2-1; D remains unclear. The V end was cut by 7 bases, the J end by 8 bases, with 9 bases between. This CDR3 is built from 10 residues. CDR1 is DFQATT and CDR2 is SNEGSKA in the germline V gene (reference sequence). CDR3 sequence (DNA): TGCAGTGGGCTTGGTCATGAGCAGTTCTTC. This translates into CSGLGHEQFF.

The chain combines TRBV30 with TRBJ1-5; possibly TRBD1 for D (5 bases). CDR3 length: 14 residues. Looked up from germline, CDR1 is GTSNPN and CDR2 is SVGIG (reference sequence). The V gene lost 1 base and the J gene lost 2 bases, with 9 bases spanning the gap. CDR3 amino acids: CAWSGGAGNQPQHF. Here the CDR3 DNA reads TGTGCCTGGAGTGGCGGGGCCGGCAATCAGCCCCAGCATTTT. Filled out from reference TRBV30 and TRBJ1-5, the complete variable domain reads SQTIHQWPATLVQPVGSPLSLECTVEGTSNPNLYWYRQAAGRGLQLLFYSVGIGQISSEVPQNLSASRPQDRQFILSSKKLLLSDSGFYLCAWSGGAGNQPQHFGDGTRLSIL.

This clonotype was counted many times. The J gene is TRBJ2-1, the V gene TRBV5-1, with TRBD2 identical over 12 bases. The CDR3 consists of 16 residues. Germline trimming cut 4 bases from V and 6 bases from J; bases unmatched to any gene: 8. Germline lookup yields CDR1 SGHRS and CDR2 YFSETQ. The CDR3 sequence: CASSPGLAGYGNEQFF. CDR3 nucleotide sequence: TGCGCCAGCAGCCCCGGACTAGCGGGATACGGCAATGAGCAGTTCTTC.

To note about this clonotype: This may be a read error: a much more frequent sequence differs by one nucleotide. The V and J genes are TRBV6-2 or TRBV6-3 and TRBJ2-1, with D possibly matching TRBD2 (6 bases). Germline V gene lookup returns CDR1 MNHEY and CDR2 SVGEGT. This CDR3 is built from 13 residues. Between the trimmed V and J ends, which lost 7 bases and 10 bases, there was a span of 17 bases. DNA of the CDR3: TGTGCCAGCACCCGGGGGTGGGCAAAGGAGCAGTTCTTC. Translating it yields CASTRGWAKEQFF.

At least ten counts were recorded for this clonotype. V is TRBV30 and J is TRBJ1-1; D gene ambiguous. The germline CDR1 and CDR2 sequences are GTSNPN and SVGIG (reference sequence). Trimming stripped 3 bases from V and 1 base from J, with 15 bases between. The CDR3 is 15 residues long. This chain's CDR3 is CAWRGKARSNTEAFF. The CDR3 nucleotides read TGTGCCTGGAGGGGGAAGGCCCGTTCGAACACTGAAGCTTTCTTT. Full variable domain (rest looked up from reference TRBV30 and TRBJ1-1): SQTIHQWPATLVQPVGSPLSLECTVEGTSNPNLYWYRQAAGRGLQLLFYSVGIGQISSEVPQNLSASRPQDRQFILSSKKLLLSDSGFYLCAWRGKARSNTEAFFGQGTRLTVV.

This clonotype was found a few times. The chain links TRBV14 to TRBJ2-1, with D perhaps being TRBD1 or TRBD2 (5 bases each). The length of the CDR3 is 12 residues. V lost 2 bases to trimming and J lost 13 bases, with 12 bases between them. Germline V gene sequence: CDR1 SGHDN, CDR2 FVKESK. CDR3 region: CASSQRGLKQFF. Here the CDR3 DNA reads TGTGCCAGCAGCCAACGGGGCCTGAAACAGTTCTTC.

This clonotype was recorded a few times. The chain recombines TRBV7-9 with TRBJ1-1; possibly TRBD1 for D (5 bases). The V and J ends lost 5 bases and 1 base respectively, with 11 bases between them. The CDR3 length is 14 residues. The germline V gene has CDR1 SEHNR and CDR2 FQNEAQ (reference sequence). CDR3 DNA sequence: TGTGCCAGCAGCGTAGACAGACCGAACACTGAAGCTTTCTTT. Translation: CASSVDRPNTEAFF.

The genes are TRBV6-1 and TRBJ2-3; 7 positions match TRBD2. The V gene's germline CDR1 is MNHNS and CDR2 SASEGT. The CDR3 totals 18 residues. Trimming took 7 bases from V and 3 from J; bases not matched to a gene: 19. The CDR3 region is CASTHLHSSRSGTDTQYF. CDR3 nucleotides: TGTGCCAGCACTCACCTTCACTCGAGTCGTAGCGGGACAGATACGCAGTATTTT.

This clonotype has only a few counts. The rearrangement uses TRBV29-1 and TRBJ1-6; D is perhaps TRBD1 (6 bases). The CDR3 loop spans 14 amino acids. V was trimmed by 7 bases and J by 5 bases, leaving 15 bases between them. The germline V gene has CDR1 SQVTM and CDR2 ANQGSEA. CDR3 sequence reads: CSAPADRNNSPLHF. As DNA, the CDR3 is TGCAGCGCACCGGCGGACAGAAATAATTCACCCCTCCACTTT. Full variable domain (remainder filled in from reference TRBV29-1 and TRBJ1-6): SAVISQKPSRDICQRGTSLTIQCQVDSQVTMMFWYRQQPGQSLTLIATANQGSEATYESGFVIDKFPISRPNLTFSTLTVSNMSPEDSSIYLCSAPADRNNSPLHFGNGTRLTVT.

This clonotype was detected a few times. The chain recombines TRBV28 with TRBJ1-1; unclear D gene. Per germline, CDR1 MDHEN and CDR2 SYDVKM. This CDR3 region has 12 residues. Trimming took 7 bases from V and 11 from J, leaving 17 bases between them. The CDR3: CASIGLLREAFF. Written as DNA, the CDR3 is TGTGCCAGCATAGGCCTCCTCCGTGAGGCTTTCTTT.

The V gene is TRBV29-1, the J gene TRBJ1-1; D gene ambiguous. Germline V gene sequence: CDR1 SQVTM, CDR2 ANQGSEA. The CDR3 length is 12 residues. Trimming took 6 bases from V and 1 from J, leaving 9 bases between them. CDR3 bases: TGCAGCGTCCCAGGACCGAACACTGAAGCTTTCTTT. Encoded protein: CSVPGPNTEAFF.

This clonotype was found many times. As DNA, the CDR3 is TGTGCCAGCAGTTACCCGAACGGGAGGGGCGCAGATACGCAGTATTTT. It codes for CASSYPNGRGADTQYF. The genes are TRBV6-6 and TRBJ2-3, with TRBD2 matching 8 bases. The V gene end was trimmed by 2 bases and the J gene end by 4 bases; junction bases not matched to a gene: 8. CDR1 and CDR2 from the germline V gene are MNHNY and SVGAGI (reference sequence). This CDR3 contains 16 residues.

This clonotype was observed many times. The rearrangement uses TRBV4-2 and TRBJ1-3; no reliable D call. The germline V gene has CDR1 LGHNA and CDR2 YNFKEQ. This CDR3 is 15 amino acids long. The germline V and J ends were trimmed by 0 bases and 0 bases, with 6 bases remaining between them. The chain's CDR3 is CASSQDGNSGNTIYF. CDR3 DNA sequence: TGTGCCAGCAGCCAAGATGGGAACTCTGGAAACACCATATATTTT.

The chain recombines TRBV6-5 with TRBJ1-1; the D is unclear. The CDR3 contains 16 residues. With 0 bases removed from V and 0 bases from J, the gap between germline ends came to 11 bases. Germline V CDR1 and CDR2: MNHEY, SVGAGI. The CDR3, as DNA: TGTGCCAGCAGTTACTCGAGTAGTCCAGTGAACACTGAAGCTTTCTTT. Translation: CASSYSSSPVNTEAFF.

This clonotype has ten or more counts. The chain couples TRBV6-2 or TRBV6-3 to TRBJ1-5, with 7 bases fitting TRBD1. The CDR3 runs 18 residues. The trim removed 2 bases at V and 1 base at J, leaving 11 bases unmatched. CDR1 is MNHEY and CDR2 is SVGEGT in the germline V gene. This chain's CDR3 is CASSYLTRTGLSNQPQHF. The DNA of the CDR3 is TGTGCCAGCAGTTACCTGACTAGGACAGGATTAAGCAATCAGCCCCAGCATTTT.

This clonotype was picked up many times. V gene TRBV3-1 combines with J gene TRBJ1-5; D remains ambiguous. Germline CDR1 is LGHDT and CDR2 is YNNKEL (reference sequence). V dropped 0 bases and J dropped 6 bases, with 6 bases sitting between them. The CDR3 consists of 13 residues. CDR3 coding DNA: TGTGCCAGCAGCCAAGATCGGGTTCAGCCCCAGCATTTT. Translating gives CASSQDRVQPQHF.

This rearrangement joins TRBV5-6 to TRBJ2-7, with 9 bases lining up with TRBD2. Looked up from germline, CDR1 is SGHDT and CDR2 is YYEEEE. Trimming took 0 bases from V and 4 from J; bases not matched to a gene: 17. The CDR3 spans 19 residues. CDR3 in amino acids: CASSLAPSQLAGLTYEQYF. The CDR3 bases are TGTGCCAGCAGCTTGGCACCCTCACAACTAGCGGGCCTTACGTACGAGCAGTACTTC.